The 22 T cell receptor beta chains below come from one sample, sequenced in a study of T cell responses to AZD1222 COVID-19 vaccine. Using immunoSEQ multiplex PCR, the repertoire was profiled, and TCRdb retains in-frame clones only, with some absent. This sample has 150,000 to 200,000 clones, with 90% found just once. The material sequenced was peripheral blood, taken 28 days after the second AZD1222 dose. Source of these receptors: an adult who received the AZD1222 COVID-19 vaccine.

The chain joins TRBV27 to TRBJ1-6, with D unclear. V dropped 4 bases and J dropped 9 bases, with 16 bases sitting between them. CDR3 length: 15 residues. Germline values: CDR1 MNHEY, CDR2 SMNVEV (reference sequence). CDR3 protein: CASSSGLGLFSPLHF. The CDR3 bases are TGTGCCAGCAGTTCAGGTTTAGGTCTATTTTCACCCCTCCACTTT.

Here the CDR3 reads CASSLEGSGNTIYF. CDR3 nucleotide sequence: TGTGCCAGCAGCTTGGAAGGCTCTGGAAACACCATATATTTT. The chain carries TRBV5-6 and TRBJ1-3, with D unresolved. The V end lost 0 bases, the J end lost 0 bases, and 4 bases lay between the germline ends. Germline assignment: CDR1 SGHDT and CDR2 YYEEEE. This CDR3 comprises 14 residues.

The CDR3 DNA follows: TGTGCCAGCAGCTTAGCTGGGGCCAATCAGCCCCAGCATTTT. It specifies CASSLAGANQPQHF. The chain is built from TRBV7-2 and TRBJ1-5, with D tentatively TRBD1 (5 bases). The V end was cut by 0 bases, the J end by 3 bases, with 6 bases between. CDR3 length: 14 residues. CDR1 is SGHTA, CDR2 FQGNSA, per germline. The entire variable domain, with the rest obtained from reference TRBV7-2 and TRBJ1-5, is as follows: GAGVSQSPSNKVTEKGKDVELRCDPISGHTALYWYRQSLGQGLEFLIYFQGNSAPDKSGLPSDRFSAERTGGSVSTLTIQRTQQEDSAVYLCASSLAGANQPQHFGDGTRLSIL.

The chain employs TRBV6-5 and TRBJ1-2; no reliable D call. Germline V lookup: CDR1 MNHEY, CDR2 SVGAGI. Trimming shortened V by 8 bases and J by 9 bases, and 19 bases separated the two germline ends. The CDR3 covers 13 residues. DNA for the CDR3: TGTGCCAGCTTAGATGTAGGAGGTGCGAGCTACACCTTC. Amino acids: CASLDVGGASYTF.

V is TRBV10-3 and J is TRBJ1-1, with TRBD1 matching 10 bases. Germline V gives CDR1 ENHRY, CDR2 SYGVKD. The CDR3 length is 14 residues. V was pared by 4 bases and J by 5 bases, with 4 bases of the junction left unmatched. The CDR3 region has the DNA TGTGCCATCAGTGCCGGGACAGGGGTGACTGAAGCTTTCTTT. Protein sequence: CAISAGTGVTEAFF.

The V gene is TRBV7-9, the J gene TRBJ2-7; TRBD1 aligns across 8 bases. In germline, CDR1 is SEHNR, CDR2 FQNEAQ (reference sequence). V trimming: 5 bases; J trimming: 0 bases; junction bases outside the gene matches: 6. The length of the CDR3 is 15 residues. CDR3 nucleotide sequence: TGTGCCAGCAGCCCACAGGGGGTAGGCTCCTACGAGCAGTACTTC. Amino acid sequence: CASSPQGVGSYEQYF.

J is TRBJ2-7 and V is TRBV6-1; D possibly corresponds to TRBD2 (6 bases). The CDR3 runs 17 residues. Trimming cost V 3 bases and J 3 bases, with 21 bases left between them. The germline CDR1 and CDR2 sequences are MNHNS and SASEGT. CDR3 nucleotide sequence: TGTGCCAGCAGTGACGCGGGACTCCCAATCCCAATCTACGAGCAGTACTTC. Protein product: CASSDAGLPIPIYEQYF.

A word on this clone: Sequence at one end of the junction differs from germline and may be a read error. CDR3 loop: CASSPQGTGVVGPF. The CDR3 DNA reads as TGTGCCAGCAGCCCCCAGGGGACAGGGGTCGTGGGACCCTTC. V is TRBV3-1 (or the pseudogene TRBV3-2) and J is TRBJ1-2; 10 bases are a match to TRBD1. This CDR3 spans 14 amino acids. Germline lookup yields CDR1 LGHDT and CDR2 YNNKEL (reference sequence).

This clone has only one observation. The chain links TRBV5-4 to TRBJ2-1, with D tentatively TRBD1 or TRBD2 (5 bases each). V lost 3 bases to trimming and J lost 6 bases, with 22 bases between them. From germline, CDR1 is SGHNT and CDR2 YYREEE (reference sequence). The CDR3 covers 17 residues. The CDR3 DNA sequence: TGTGCCAGCAGCTCCCAAAGGAGGCAGGGCGGCGGCAATGAGCAGTTCTTC. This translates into CASSSQRRQGGGNEQFF.

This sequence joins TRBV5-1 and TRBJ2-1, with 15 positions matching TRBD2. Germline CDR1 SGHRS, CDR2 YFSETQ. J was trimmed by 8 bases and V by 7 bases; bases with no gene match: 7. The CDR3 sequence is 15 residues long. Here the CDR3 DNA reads TGCGCCAGCCTCGGACTAGCGGGAGGGCCCGATGAGCAGTTCTTC. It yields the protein CASLGLAGGPDEQFF.

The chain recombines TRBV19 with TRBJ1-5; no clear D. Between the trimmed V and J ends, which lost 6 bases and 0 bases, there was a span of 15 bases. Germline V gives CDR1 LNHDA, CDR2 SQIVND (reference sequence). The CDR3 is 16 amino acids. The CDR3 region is CASSLIAVYSNQPQHF. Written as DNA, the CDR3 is TGTGCCAGTAGCCTAATAGCCGTGTATAGCAATCAGCCCCAGCATTTT.

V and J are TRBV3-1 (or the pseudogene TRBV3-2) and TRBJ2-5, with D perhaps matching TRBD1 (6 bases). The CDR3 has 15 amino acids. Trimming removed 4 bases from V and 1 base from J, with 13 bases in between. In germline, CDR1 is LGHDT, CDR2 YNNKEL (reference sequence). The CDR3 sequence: CASSLRGPGQETQYF. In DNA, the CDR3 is TGTGCCAGCAGCCTCAGGGGTCCCGGCCAAGAGACCCAGTACTTC.

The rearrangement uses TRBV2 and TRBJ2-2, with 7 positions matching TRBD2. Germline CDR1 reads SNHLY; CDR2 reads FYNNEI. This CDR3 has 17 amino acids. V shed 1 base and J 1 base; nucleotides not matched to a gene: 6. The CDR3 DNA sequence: TGTGCCAGCAGTGAAGTTTCTGGCGGGGGGAACACCGGGGAGCTGTTTTTT. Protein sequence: CASSEVSGGGNTGELFF.

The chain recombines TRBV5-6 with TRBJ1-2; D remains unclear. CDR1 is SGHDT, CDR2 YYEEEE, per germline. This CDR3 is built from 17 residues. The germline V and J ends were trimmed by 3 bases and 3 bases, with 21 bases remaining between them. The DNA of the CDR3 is TGTGCCAGCAGCTCTGAGGGCGGGGAGAAGGGTCACTATGGCTACACCTTC. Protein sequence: CASSSEGGEKGHYGYTF.

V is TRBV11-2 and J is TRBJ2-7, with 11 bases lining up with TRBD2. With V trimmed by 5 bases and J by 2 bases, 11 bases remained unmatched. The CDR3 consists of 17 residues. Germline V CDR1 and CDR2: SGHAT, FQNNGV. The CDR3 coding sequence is TGTGCCAGCAGCCCCGTGACTAGCGGGGCCCGTACCTACGAGCAGTACTTC. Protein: CASSPVTSGARTYEQYF.

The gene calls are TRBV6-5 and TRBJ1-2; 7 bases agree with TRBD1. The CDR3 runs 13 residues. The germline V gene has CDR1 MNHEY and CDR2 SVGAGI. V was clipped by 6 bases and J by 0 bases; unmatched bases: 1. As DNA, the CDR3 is TGTGCCAGCAGGCAGGGGGCTAACTATGGCTACACCTTC. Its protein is CASRQGANYGYTF.

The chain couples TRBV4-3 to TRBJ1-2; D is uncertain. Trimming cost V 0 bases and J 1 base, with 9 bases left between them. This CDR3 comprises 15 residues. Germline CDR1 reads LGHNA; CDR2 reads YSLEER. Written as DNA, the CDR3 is TGCGCCAGCAGCCAAGAACCCGGCTTTAACTATGGCTACACCTTC. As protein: CASSQEPGFNYGYTF.

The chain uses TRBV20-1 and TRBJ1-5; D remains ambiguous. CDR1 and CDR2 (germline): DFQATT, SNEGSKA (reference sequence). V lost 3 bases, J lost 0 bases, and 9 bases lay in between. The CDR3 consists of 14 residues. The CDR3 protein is CSASQSNSNQPQHF. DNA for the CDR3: TGCAGTGCTAGTCAGTCGAATAGCAATCAGCCCCAGCATTTT.

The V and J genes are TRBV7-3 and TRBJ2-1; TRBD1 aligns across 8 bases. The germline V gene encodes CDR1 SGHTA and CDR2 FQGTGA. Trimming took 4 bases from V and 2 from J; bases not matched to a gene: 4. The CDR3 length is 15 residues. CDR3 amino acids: CASSSAGQAYNEQFF. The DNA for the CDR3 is TGTGCCAGCAGCTCCGCGGGACAGGCCTACAATGAGCAGTTCTTC.

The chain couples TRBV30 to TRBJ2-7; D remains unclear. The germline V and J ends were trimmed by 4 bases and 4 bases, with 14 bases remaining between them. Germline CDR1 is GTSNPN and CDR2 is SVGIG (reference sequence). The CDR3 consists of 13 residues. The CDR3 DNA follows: TGTGCCTGGATGGGTTGGGGTCGGTACGAGCAGTACTTC. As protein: CAWMGWGRYEQYF.

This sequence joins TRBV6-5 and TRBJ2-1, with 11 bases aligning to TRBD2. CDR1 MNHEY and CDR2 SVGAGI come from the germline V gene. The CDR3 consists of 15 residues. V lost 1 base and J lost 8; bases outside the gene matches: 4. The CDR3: CASSYLAGGPYEQFF. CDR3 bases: TGTGCCAGCAGTTACTTAGCGGGGGGGCCCTATGAGCAGTTCTTC.

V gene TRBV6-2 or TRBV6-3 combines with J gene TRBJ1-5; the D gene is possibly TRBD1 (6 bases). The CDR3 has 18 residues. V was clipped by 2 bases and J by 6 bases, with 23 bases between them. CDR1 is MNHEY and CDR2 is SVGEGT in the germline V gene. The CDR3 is CASSYMSVGGRGGQPQHF. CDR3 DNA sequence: TGTGCCAGCAGTTACATGAGTGTGGGAGGGAGAGGGGGTCAGCCCCAGCATTTT.